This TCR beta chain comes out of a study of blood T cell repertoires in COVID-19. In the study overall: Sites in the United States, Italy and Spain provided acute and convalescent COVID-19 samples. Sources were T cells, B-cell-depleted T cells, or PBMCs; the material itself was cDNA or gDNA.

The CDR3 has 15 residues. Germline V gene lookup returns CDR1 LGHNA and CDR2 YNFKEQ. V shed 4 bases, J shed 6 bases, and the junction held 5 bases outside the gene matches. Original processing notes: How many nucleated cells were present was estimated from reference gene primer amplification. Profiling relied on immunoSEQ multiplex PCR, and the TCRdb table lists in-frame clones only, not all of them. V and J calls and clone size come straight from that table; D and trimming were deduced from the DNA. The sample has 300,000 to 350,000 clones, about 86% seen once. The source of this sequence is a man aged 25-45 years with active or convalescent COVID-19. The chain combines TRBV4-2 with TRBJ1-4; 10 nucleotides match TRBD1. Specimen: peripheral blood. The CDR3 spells CASSRRTGGDEKLFF. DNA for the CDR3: TGTGCCAGCAGCCGAAGGACAGGGGGAGATGAAAAACTGTTTTTT.